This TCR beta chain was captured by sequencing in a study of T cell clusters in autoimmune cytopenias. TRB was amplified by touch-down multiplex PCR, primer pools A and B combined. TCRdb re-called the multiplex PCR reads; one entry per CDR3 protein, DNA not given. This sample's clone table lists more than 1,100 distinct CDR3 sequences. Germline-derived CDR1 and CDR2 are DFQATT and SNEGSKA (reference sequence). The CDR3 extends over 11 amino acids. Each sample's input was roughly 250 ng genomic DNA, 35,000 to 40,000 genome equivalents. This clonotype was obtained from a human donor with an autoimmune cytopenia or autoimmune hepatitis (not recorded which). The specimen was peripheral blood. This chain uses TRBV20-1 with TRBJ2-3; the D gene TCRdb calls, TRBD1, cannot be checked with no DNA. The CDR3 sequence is CSAAPTDTQYF.